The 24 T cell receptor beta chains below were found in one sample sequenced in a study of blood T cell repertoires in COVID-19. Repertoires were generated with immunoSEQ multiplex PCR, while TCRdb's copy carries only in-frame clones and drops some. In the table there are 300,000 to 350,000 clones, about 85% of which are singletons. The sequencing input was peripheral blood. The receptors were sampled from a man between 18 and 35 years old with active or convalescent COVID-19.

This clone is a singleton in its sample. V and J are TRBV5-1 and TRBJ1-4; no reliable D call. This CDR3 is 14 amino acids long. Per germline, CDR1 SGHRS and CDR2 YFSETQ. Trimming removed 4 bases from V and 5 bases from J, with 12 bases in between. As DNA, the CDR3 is TGCGCCAGCAGCCCCCAAAGCCCGAATGAAAAACTGTTTTTT. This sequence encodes CASSPQSPNEKLFF.

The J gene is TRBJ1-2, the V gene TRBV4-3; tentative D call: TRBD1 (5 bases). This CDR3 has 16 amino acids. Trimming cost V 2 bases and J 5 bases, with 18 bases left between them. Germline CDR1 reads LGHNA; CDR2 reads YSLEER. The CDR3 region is CASSQRGGRARYGYTF. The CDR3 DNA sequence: TGCGCCAGCAGCCAAAGGGGTGGCAGGGCTCGGTATGGCTACACCTTC.

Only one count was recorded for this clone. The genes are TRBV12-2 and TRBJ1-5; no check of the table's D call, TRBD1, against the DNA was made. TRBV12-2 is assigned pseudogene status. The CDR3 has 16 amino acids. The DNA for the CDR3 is TGTGCAAGTCGACGAAACCCCACAGGATACAATCAGCCCCAGCATTTT. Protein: CASRRNPTGYNQPQHF.

This CDR3 reads CASSQEGGGSLNSGNTIYF. In nucleotides, the CDR3 is TGCGCCAGCAGCCAAGAAGGAGGAGGGTCACTAAACTCTGGAAACACCATATATTTT. This chain joins TRBV4-3 and TRBJ1-3; D is uncertain. Germline V lookup: CDR1 LGHNA, CDR2 YSLEER. This CDR3 comprises 19 residues. Trimming cost V 0 bases and J 0 bases, with 18 bases left between them.

The CDR3 DNA reads TGCGCCAGCAGCCAAGATATTTATAGTCTAGCGGGAGTTGATGAGCAGTTCTTC. It translates to CASSQDIYSLAGVDEQFF. V and J are TRBV4-1 and TRBJ2-1, with 10 bases identical to TRBD2. CDR3 length equals 18 residues. Germline CDR1 and CDR2: MGHRA and YSYEKL. The junction had 13 bases not matched to a gene; V was cut back by 0 bases and J by 8 bases.

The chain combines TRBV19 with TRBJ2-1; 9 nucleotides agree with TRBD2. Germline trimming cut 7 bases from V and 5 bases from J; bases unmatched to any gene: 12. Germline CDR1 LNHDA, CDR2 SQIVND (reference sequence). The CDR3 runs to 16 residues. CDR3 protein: CASTLLAGPGDNEQFF. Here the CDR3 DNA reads TGTGCCAGTACCCTACTAGCGGGCCCAGGGGACAATGAGCAGTTCTTC.

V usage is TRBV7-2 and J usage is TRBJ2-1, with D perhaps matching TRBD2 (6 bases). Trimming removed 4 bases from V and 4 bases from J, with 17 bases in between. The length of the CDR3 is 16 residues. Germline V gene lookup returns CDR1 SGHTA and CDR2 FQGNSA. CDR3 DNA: TGTGCCAGCAGCTCCCCCCCAGCTAGCGTATACAATGAGCAGTTCTTC. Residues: CASSSPPASVYNEQFF.

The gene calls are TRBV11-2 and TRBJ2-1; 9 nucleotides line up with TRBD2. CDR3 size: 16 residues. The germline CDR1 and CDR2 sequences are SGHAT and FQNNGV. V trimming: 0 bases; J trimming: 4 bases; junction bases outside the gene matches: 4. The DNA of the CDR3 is TGTGCCAGCAGCTTAGACCTAGCGGGGCCATACAATGAGCAGTTCTTC. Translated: CASSLDLAGPYNEQFF.

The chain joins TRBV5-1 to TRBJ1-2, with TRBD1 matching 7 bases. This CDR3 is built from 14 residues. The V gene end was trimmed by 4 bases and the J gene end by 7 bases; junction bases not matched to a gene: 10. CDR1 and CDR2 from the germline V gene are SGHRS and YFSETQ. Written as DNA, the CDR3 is TGCGCCAGCAGCGATCTAATGGACAGGCGTGGCTACACCTTC. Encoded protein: CASSDLMDRRGYTF.

CDR3 nucleotide sequence: TGTGCCAGCAGCCCCAGAGGGCCACAAAGCAGCACAGATACGCAGTATTTT. Translated: CASSPRGPQSSTDTQYF. The rearrangement links TRBV9 to TRBJ2-3, with a tentative D call TRBD2 (5 bases). Trimming removed 4 bases from V and 0 bases from J, with 18 bases in between. This CDR3 comprises 17 residues. The germline gives CDR1 SGDLS, CDR2 YYNGEE.

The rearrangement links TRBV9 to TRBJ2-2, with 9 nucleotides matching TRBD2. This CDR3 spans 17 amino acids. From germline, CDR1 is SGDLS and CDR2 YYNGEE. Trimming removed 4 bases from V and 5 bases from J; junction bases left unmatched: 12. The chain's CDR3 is CASSTPQREVGTGELFF. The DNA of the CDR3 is TGTGCCAGCAGCACACCCCAGCGGGAGGTAGGGACCGGGGAGCTGTTTTTT.

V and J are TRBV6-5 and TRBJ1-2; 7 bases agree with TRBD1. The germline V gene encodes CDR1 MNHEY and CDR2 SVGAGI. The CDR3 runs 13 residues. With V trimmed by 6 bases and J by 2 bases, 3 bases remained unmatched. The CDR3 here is CASSRGQNYGYTF. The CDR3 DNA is TGTGCCAGCAGCCGGGGACAGAACTATGGCTACACCTTC.

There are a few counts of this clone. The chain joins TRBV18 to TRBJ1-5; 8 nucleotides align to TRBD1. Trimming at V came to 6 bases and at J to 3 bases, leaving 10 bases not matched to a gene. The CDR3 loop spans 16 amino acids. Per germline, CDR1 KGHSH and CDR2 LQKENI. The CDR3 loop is CASSEGRTGSNQPQHF. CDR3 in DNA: TGTGCCAGCTCCGAAGGCCGGACAGGGTCCAATCAGCCCCAGCATTTT.

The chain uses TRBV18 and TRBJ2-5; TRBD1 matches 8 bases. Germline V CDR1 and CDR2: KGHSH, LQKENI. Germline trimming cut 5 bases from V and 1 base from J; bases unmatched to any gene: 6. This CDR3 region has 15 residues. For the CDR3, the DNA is TGTGCCAGCTCATATACTCAGGGGGCCCAAGAGACCCAGTACTTC. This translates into CASSYTQGAQETQYF.

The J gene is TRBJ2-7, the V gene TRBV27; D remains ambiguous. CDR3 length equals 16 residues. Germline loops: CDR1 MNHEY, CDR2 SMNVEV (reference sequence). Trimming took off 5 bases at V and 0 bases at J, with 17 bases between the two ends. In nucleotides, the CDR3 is TGTGCCAGCAGTCCATACCCCGAGACACTCTCCTACGAGCAGTACTTC. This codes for CASSPYPETLSYEQYF.

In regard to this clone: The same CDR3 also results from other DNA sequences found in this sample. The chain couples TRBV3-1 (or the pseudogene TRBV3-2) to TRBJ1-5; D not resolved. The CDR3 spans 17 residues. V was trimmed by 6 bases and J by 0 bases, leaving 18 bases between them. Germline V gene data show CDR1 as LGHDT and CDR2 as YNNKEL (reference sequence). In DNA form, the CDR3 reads TGTGCCAGCAGTCAAAACCCCTCCAGGTATAGCAATCAGCCCCAGCATTTT. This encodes CASSQNPSRYSNQPQHF.

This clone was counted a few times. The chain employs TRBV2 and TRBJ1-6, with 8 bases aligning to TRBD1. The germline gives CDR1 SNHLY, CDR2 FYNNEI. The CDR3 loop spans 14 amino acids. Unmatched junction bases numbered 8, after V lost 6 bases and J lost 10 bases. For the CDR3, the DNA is TGTGCCAGCAGACGAGGACAGGGCGGATCACCCCTCCACTTT. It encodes CASRRGQGGSPLHF. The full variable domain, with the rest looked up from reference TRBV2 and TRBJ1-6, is EPEVTQTPSHQVTQMGQEVILRCVPISNHLYFYWYRQILGQKVEFLVSFYNNEISEKSEIFDDQFSVERPDGSNFTLKIRSTKLEDSAMYFCASRRGQGGSPLHFGNGTRLTVT.

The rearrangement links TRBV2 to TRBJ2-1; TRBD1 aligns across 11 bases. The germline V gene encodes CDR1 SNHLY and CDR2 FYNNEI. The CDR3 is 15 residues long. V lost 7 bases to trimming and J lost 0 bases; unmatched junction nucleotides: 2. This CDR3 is CASTDRGPSYNEQFF. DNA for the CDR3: TGTGCCAGCACGGACAGGGGGCCCTCCTACAATGAGCAGTTCTTC.

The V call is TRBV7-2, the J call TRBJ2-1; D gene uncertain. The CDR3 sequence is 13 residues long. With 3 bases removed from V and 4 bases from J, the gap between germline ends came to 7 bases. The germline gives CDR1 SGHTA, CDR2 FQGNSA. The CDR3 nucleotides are TGTGCCAGCAGCTTGGCTAGGTACAATGAGCAGTTCTTC. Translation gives CASSLARYNEQFF.

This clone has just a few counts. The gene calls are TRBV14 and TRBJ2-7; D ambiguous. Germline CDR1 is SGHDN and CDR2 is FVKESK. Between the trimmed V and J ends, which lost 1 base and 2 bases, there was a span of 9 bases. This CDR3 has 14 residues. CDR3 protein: CASSQVAGTYEQYF. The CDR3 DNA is TGTGCCAGCAGCCAAGTGGCAGGAACCTACGAGCAGTACTTC.

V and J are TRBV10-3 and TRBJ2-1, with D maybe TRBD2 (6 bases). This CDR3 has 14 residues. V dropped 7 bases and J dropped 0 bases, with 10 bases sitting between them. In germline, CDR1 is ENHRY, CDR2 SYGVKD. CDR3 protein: CAITSASSYNEQFF. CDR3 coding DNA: TGTGCCATCACTAGCGCAAGCTCCTACAATGAGCAGTTCTTC.

CDR3 loop: CASSFRESSYNEQFF. The DNA of the CDR3 is TGCGCCAGCAGCTTTAGAGAGAGCTCCTACAATGAGCAGTTCTTC. V gene TRBV5-1 combines with J gene TRBJ2-1; no clear D. The germline gives CDR1 SGHRS, CDR2 YFSETQ. This CDR3 has 15 residues. V lost 2 bases to trimming and J lost 0 bases, with 9 bases between them.

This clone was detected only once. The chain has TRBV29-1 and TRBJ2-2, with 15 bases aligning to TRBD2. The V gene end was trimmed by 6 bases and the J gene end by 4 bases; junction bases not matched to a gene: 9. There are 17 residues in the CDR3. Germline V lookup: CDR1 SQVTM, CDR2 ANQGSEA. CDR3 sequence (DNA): TGCAGCGTCGCCGGACTAGCGGGGGGGCCCGGCACCGGGGAGCTGTTTTTT. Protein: CSVAGLAGGPGTGELFF.

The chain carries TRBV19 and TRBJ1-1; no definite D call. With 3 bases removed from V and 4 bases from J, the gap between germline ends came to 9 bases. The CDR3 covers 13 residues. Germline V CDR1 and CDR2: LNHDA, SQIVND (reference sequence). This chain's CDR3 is CASSIEGFTEAFF. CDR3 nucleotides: TGTGCCAGTAGTATTGAGGGTTTCACTGAAGCTTTCTTT.